What follows describes a single T cell receptor (beta chain). Its antigen remains unknown. The CDR3 has 16 amino acids. Looked up from germline, CDR1 is SGHTA and CDR2 is FQGNSA. Trimming took 1 base from V and 3 from J; bases not matched to a gene: 1. These data are taken from a study of T-cell memory formation after mild COVID-19. The study, taken as a whole, reports: The appearance of some responding clones in pre-infection memory suggested that cross-reactive memory joined. While clones contracting from day 15 to 85 were balanced between CD4 and CD8, later expanders leaned CD4+. Mainly CM and EM harbored the contracting CD4+ clones; mainly EMRA harbored the CD8+ ones.

With constant-segment primers, 5'RACE yielded cDNA libraries of TCR alpha and TCR beta that carried sample barcodes and UMIs. TCRdb analysed the 5' RACE reads with MiXCR anew, one entry per CDR3 protein. Among roughly 410,000 distinct CDR3 sequences listed, 24% were seen once. This receptor was taken from an adult woman who had mild COVID-19 (a few samples of this study predate the infection). Cell type and time point are not known. The chain joins TRBV7-2 to TRBJ2-3; 13 nucleotides align to TRBD2. The sequenced sample consisted of PBMCs or a T cell subset sorted from them (not recorded which). This CDR3 is CASSLVGLAGTDTQYF. DNA for the CDR3: TGTGCCAGCAGCTTAGTGGGACTAGCGGGAACAGATACGCAGTATTTT.